What follows describes a single T cell receptor beta chain. The antigen is undetermined. Assay used: immunoSEQ multiplex PCR; TCRdb lists only in-frame clones, some missing. Of tens of thousands of clones in the sample, around 90% were seen once. The data derive from a study of STAT5B mutations in CD4+ large granular lymphocyte leukemia. Study findings and constraints: Patient CD4-sorted repertoires stayed more clonal than healthy ones after leukemic-clone removal. Compared with healthy controls (2/35), patient top clones favored TRBV06 (8/27). No patients shared main leukemic clonotypes, though roughly 27% appeared at low frequency elsewhere.

CDR3 size: 13 residues. In germline, CDR1 is MNHNS, CDR2 SASEGT. Trimming removed 3 bases from V and 5 bases from J; junction bases left unmatched: 3. This chain joins TRBV6-1 and TRBJ1-2; TRBD1 matches 7 bases. Sequencing was performed on CD4+ T cells from blood buffy coats. This clonotype was sampled from a human donor in good health. The CDR3 region is CASSDGDRYGYTF. The CDR3 region has the DNA TGTGCCAGCAGTGATGGGGACAGATATGGCTACACCTTC.